This T cell receptor (beta chain) originates from a study of control samples from healthy donors and cancer patients. TCRdb keeps only in-frame clones here, not all; method: immunoSEQ multiplex PCR. The sample includes about 140,000 clones, more than 85% of them seen just once. Trimming stripped 3 bases from V and 3 bases from J, with 6 bases between. Looked up from germline, CDR1 is LNHDA and CDR2 is SQIVND (reference sequence). The CDR3 is 12 amino acids. This chain connects TRBV19 to TRBJ2-7; D is possibly TRBD2 (6 bases). The sample taken for sequencing was blood. The clonotype originates from a man aged 25 to 45 in good health. CDR3 protein: CASSMGLYEQYF. CDR3 DNA sequence: TGTGCCAGTAGTATGGGACTCTACGAGCAGTACTTC.